This entry features one T cell receptor beta chain sequence. This receptor's antigen is unknown. No base quality information exists; no much larger clone differs at one position. The CDR3 holds 16 amino acids from the cysteine to the phenylalanine. Only the CDR3 portion is preserved as DNA: 48 bases, with reading frame beginning at the first base. Ends trimmed: V by 1 base, J by 6 bases; bases unmatched to a gene: 8. According to the germline V gene (reference sequence), CDR1 reads LNHDA and CDR2 reads SQIVND. To sequence the TCRbeta CDR3 region, genomic DNA was isolated from the sorted cells. The immunoSEQ Assay was used to sequence the TCRbeta CDR3 regions. In TCRdb, the immuneACCESS table is reduced to in-frame sequences with V and J assigned. These tables do not hold every clone; where another copy was compared, an unresolved V gene accounts for under half, and the others remain unexplained. The sample profile shows 69,000 or so clones; 75% to 90% of them were found once. The biggest ten clones account for roughly 6.5% of the sample.

This specimen comes from a study of OX40 agonist ivuxolimab in advanced cancers. Regarding the complete study: The costimulatory receptor OX40 (CD134) was targeted by ivuxolimab, a fully human IgG2 agonistic monoclonal antibody. Patients were allowed to have had prior anti-PD-1, anti-PD-L1 or anti-CTLA-4 therapy, and roughly 40% of the dose-escalation patients had previously received checkpoint inhibitors. In the dose-escalation cohort, 82.7% of patients were male, and the mean age was approximately 60 years, with a range of roughly 20 to 79. Partial responses were achieved by three dose-escalation patients, of whom one had hepatocellular carcinoma and two had cutaneous melanoma. Of the 50 or so patients in dose escalation, 19 had hepatocellular carcinoma, some 15 had melanoma, 9 had renal cell carcinoma and 9 had head and neck cancer. The purpose of peripheral TCRbeta sequencing was to test whether ivuxolimab changed TCR sequence diversity and led to clonal T-cell expansion. The paper describes the monotherapy dose-escalation part (N of about 52 patients) of the phase I trial of ivuxolimab. Intravenous ivuxolimab was administered to patients every 2 weeks at six dose levels: 0.01, 0.1, 0.3, 1.5, 3 and 10 mg/kg. Broad study findings and their caveats: The antigen specificity of the peripheral T cells that underwent clonal expansion was not determined. After ivuxolimab, more expanded clones were found on average in CD8+ T cells than in CD4+ T cells. At doses of 0.1 to 3.0 mg/kg, clonal expansion of both CD4+ and CD8+ T cells in blood was seen between baseline and week 6. In partial responders in the 0.1-3.0 mg/kg groups, normalized peripheral clonal expansion was found to be among the lowest, especially among CD8+ T cells. Low levels of normalized T-cell clonal expansion were also seen in some nonresponding patients.

The trial excluded patients who had a history of autoimmune disease or who were on systemic immunosuppression. Peripheral blood for TCR sequencing was collected from all dose cohorts at baseline, on cycle 4 day 1, and on cycle 7 day 1. Samples were obtained from an open-label, multicenter, first-in-human phase I dose-escalation trial of ivuxolimab. The trial enrolled adults with locally advanced or metastatic head and neck squamous cell, hepatocellular, melanoma or renal cell carcinoma. CD4+ and CD8+ T cells were sorted separately from peripheral blood before TCR sequencing. The material was CD4+ or CD8+ T cells sorted from blood, obtained in a trial of the OX40 agonist ivuxolimab. The sequence came from an adult with an advanced solid tumor such as melanoma, head and neck, liver or kidney cancer. The chain was built from TRBV19 and TRBJ1-5; TRBD1 matches 8 bases in the middle. The nucleotides are TGTGCCAGTAGTATAGGAGACAGGGGATCAGGTCAGCCCCAGCATTTT. Protein translation: CASSIGDRGSGQPQHF.